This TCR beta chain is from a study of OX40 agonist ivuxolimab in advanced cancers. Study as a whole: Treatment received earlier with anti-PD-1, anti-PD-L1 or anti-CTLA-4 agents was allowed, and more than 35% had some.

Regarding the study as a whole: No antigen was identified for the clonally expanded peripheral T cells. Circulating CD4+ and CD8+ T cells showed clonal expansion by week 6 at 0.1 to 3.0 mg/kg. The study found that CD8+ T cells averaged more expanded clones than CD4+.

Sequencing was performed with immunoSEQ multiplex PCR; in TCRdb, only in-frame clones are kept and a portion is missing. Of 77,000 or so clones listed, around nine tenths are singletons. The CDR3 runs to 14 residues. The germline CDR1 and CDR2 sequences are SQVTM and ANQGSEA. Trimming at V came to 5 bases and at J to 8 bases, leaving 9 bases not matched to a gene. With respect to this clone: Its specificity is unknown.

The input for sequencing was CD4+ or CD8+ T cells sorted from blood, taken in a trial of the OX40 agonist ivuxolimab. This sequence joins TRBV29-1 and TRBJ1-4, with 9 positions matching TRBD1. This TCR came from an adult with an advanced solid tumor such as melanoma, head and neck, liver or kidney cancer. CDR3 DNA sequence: TGCAGCGTTAGTTATACAGGGGGCTCAGAAAAACTGTTTTTT. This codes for CSVSYTGGSEKLFF.